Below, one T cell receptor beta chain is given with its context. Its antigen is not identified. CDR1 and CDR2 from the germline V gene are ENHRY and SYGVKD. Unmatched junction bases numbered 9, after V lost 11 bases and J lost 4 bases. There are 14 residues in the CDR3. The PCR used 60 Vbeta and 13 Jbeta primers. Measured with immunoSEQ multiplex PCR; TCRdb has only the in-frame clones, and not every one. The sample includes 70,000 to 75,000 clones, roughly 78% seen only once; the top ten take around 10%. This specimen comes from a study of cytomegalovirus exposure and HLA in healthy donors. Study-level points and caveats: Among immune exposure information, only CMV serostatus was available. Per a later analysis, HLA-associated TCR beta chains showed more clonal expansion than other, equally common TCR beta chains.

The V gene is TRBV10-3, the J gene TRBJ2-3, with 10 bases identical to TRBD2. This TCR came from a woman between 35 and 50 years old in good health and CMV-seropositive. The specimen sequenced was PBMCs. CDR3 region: CASKRGGPADTQYF. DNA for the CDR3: TGTGCCTCAAAGCGGGGGGGCCCAGCAGATACGCAGTATTTT.